The rows below give T cell receptor beta chains drawn from one sample of a study of cytomegalovirus exposure and HLA in healthy donors. TCRdb's copy holds only in-frame clones and misses some; the assay was immunoSEQ multiplex PCR. Of 250,000 to 350,000 clones listed, around 90% are singletons. The sequencing sample was made of PBMCs. Every receptor here comes from a woman aged 25 to 39 in good health and CMV-seropositive. The CDR3 runs from the conserved cysteine through the conserved F or W. A D gene is named only where the DNA matches it firmly. Only some rows state a clone size, as once, few, many or a class for expanded clones.

-,-,TRBV30,TRBJ1-5,TGTGCCTGGAGTTCCGATAGCAATCAGCCCCAGCATTTT,CAWSSDSNQPQHF
-,-,TRBV4-1,TRBJ2-1,TGCGCCAGCTGTGATAGCAGCAACAATGAGCAGTTCTTC,CASCDSSNNEQFF
-,-,TRBV4-3,TRBJ1-2,TGCGCCAGCAGCCAAGATGTGACCCCGGCGGACTATGGCTACACCTTC,CASSQDVTPADYGYTF
-,TRBD1,TRBV4-1,TRBJ2-7,TGCGCCAGCAGCCATCCCGGGACAGGGGGAGGGAGAGAGCAGTACTTC,CASSHPGTGGGREQYF
-,TRBD2,TRBV28,TRBJ2-3,TGTGCCAGCAGTCCTGGACTAGCGGCAGATACGCAGTATTTT,CASSPGLAADTQYF
-,-,TRBV28,TRBJ2-5,TGTGCCAGCAGCGTAACGACGGATGGACAAGAGACCCAGTACTTC,CASSVTTDGQETQYF
-,TRBD1,TRBV4-3,TRBJ1-2,TGCGCCAGCAGCCTCGACCGAACCCCGACAGGGGGCTGGGGCTACACCTTC,CASSLDRTPTGGWGYTF
-,TRBD1,TRBV9,TRBJ2-1,TGTGCCAGCAGCGTAGGGGACAGTAGGGATGAGCAGTTCTTC,CASSVGDSRDEQFF
-,-,TRBV11-3,TRBJ2-2,TGTGCCAGCAGCTTTGGCAGGGTTGGCACCGGGGAGCTGTTTTTT,CASSFGRVGTGELFF
few,-,TRBV29-1,TRBJ2-2,TGCAGCGTTGCTATCTTCGGGGAGCTGTTTTTT,CSVAIFGELFF
-,-,TRBV6-1,TRBJ1-6,TGTGCCAGCAGTATAGAGGGAAATTCACCCCTCCACTTT,CASSIEGNSPLHF
-,-,TRBV12-5,TRBJ2-7,TGTGCTAGTGGGGGGGACGGCTACGAGCAGTACTTC,CASGGDGYEQYF
-,-,TRBV7-2,TRBJ2-7,TGTGCCAGCAGCTTACAAGCAGCCTACGAGCAGTACTTC,CASSLQAAYEQYF
-,-,TRBV9,TRBJ1-2,TGTGCCAGCAGCGTAGGGACACCCTTCTATGGCTACACCTTC,CASSVGTPFYGYTF
-,-,TRBV7-3,TRBJ2-1,TGTGCCAGCAGCTTAGTTAGCCCTAGCCCCGGAGCCCCCTCCTACAATGAGCAGTTCTTC,CASSLVSPSPGAPSYNEQFF
-,TRBD2,TRBV6-4,TRBJ2-3,TGTGCCAGCAGCACTAGCGGGAGGGCCGCCGATACGCAGTATTTT,CASSTSGRAADTQYF
few,-,TRBV5-1,TRBJ1-4,TGCGCCAGCAGCTTGGGATCAACTAATGAAAAACTGTTTTTT,CASSLGSTNEKLFF
-,-,TRBV7-6,TRBJ2-7,TGTGCCAGCAGCTCGCCATGGGTGGGTGGACAGACCTACGAGCAGTACTTC,CASSSPWVGGQTYEQYF
once,TRBD2,TRBV5-4,TRBJ2-3,TGTGCCAGCAGCTTAATCGGGATAGCGGGCGGAGATACGCAGTATTTT,CASSLIGIAGGDTQYF
-,TRBD2,TRBV9,TRBJ2-2,TGTGCCAGCAGCGGAGCAACTAGCGGGAGGGCCTCCGGGGAGCTGTTTTTT,CASSGATSGRASGELFF
-,TRBD1,TRBV30,TRBJ2-7,TGTGCCTGGAGTGGATCGGGACAGGGTAAATACTACGAGCAGTACTTC,CAWSGSGQGKYYEQYF
-,-,TRBV29-1,TRBJ2-1,TGCAGCGTGGCCCGGACTAACCAGTTCTTC,CSVARTNQFF
-,TRBD2,TRBV6-5,TRBJ2-1,TGTGCCAGCAGTTACGCGGTAGCGGGAGGTTTTGAGCAGTTCTTC,CASSYAVAGGFEQFF
-,-,TRBV19,TRBJ2-7,TGTGCCAGTAGTACTACTACCGGGGGGCAGTACTTC,CASSTTTGGQYF
-,-,TRBV6-6,TRBJ2-3,TGTGCCAGCAGTTACGTAGGGACCACAGATACGCAGTATTTT,CASSYVGTTDTQYF
-,TRBD1,TRBV5-4,TRBJ1-2,TGTGCCAGCAGCTTGGTGTCAGGGGGGGGCTCGGAAGGCTACACCTTC,CASSLVSGGGSEGYTF
few,-,TRBV7-6,TRBJ1-2,TGTGCCAGCAGCTCCGGGACACTACGCGGCTACACCTTC,CASSSGTLRGYTF
-,TRBD2,TRBV27,TRBJ2-2,TGTGCCAGCAGCCTCGGGGGGGGTACCGGGGAGCTGTTTTTT,CASSLGGGTGELFF
-,-,TRBV27,TRBJ1-5,TGTGCCAGCAGCCAAGAGTTCAATCAGCCCCAGCATTTT,CASSQEFNQPQHF
-,-,TRBV28,TRBJ1-5,TGTGCCAGCAGTTCAGGGGCAAATCAGCCCCAGCATTTT,CASSSGANQPQHF